These T cell receptor beta chains were read from a single sample in a study of T-cell reconstitution after alpha-beta-depleted transplantation in children. TCRdb redid the calling of the PCR reads with MiXCR, one entry per CDR3 protein. The sample includes about 110,000 distinct CDR3 sequences, 10% seen only once; the top ten take nearly 35%. The sequencing used PBMCs, collected before TCRalphabeta/CD19-depleted stem cell transplant. The receptors were gathered from a boy aged 2 to 10 with acute lymphoblastic leukemia, due to receive a stem cell transplant. Each CDR3 is given with its conserved first and last residue. The order of the fields is V gene, J gene, D gene, clone size, CDR3 DNA, CDR3 protein. A D gene is named only where the DNA matches it firmly. Only some rows state a clone size, as once, few, many or a class for expanded clones.

>TRBV25-1|TRBJ2-7|-|many
TGTGCCAGCAGTGCCCATCAAACGGGGCAGGGAGGATCCTACGAGCAGTACTTC
CASSAHQTGQGGSYEQYF
>TRBV6-5|TRBJ2-6|-|few
TGTGCCAGCAGTTACCGATTCTCTGGGGCCAACGTCCTGACTTTC
CASSYRFSGANVLTF
>TRBV10-1|TRBJ2-7|-|many
TGCGCCAGCGCGGCAATTCAAGACGCCGAGCAGTACTTC
CASAAIQDAEQYF
>TRBV5-1|TRBJ2-3|-|few
TGCGCCAGCAGGTCGGGGGGCACAGATACGCAGTATTTT
CASRSGGTDTQYF
>TRBV12-3/TRBV12-4|TRBJ2-4|TRBD1|-
TGTGCCAGCAGCTCGACAGGGTTCGTTCAGTACTTC
CASSSTGFVQYF
>TRBV7-9|TRBJ2-5|-|-
TGTGCCAGCAGCCCCCTCAGGACCGCGGGAGAGACCCAGTACTTC
CASSPLRTAGETQYF
>TRBV20-1|TRBJ2-1|TRBD2|-
TGCAGTGCTAGAGATCCCGGACTAGGCATCCCTAACGACAATGAGCAGTTCTTC
CSARDPGLGIPNDNEQFF
>TRBV19|TRBJ2-3|TRBD1|-
TGTGCCAGTAAACAGGGGATTAGCACAGATACGCAGTATTTT
CASKQGISTDTQYF
>TRBV12-3/TRBV12-4|TRBJ2-5|-|few
TGTGCCAGCTCCAGGTTCGGGGGCGCCGGGGAGACCCAGTACTTC
CASSRFGGAGETQYF
>TRBV5-1|TRBJ2-2|-|few
TGCGCCAGCAGCTTGCTCGACTTGACCGGGGAGCTGTTTTTT
CASSLLDLTGELFF
>TRBV25-1|TRBJ1-2|-|few
TGTGCCAGCAACGGGGAGGCTGGCTACACCTTC
CASNGEAGYTF
>TRBV5-1|TRBJ2-1|-|-
TGCGCCAGCAGCTTGGAACCCTATGAGCAGTTCTTC
CASSLEPYEQFF
>TRBV27|TRBJ2-1|TRBD2|-
TGTGCCAGCAGTTTTAGCGGGGAATCTAATGAGCAGTTCTTC
CASSFSGESNEQFF
>TRBV12-3/TRBV12-4|TRBJ1-6|TRBD1|few
TGTGCCAGCAGACACAGGGGAAACGGGAATTCACCCCTCCACTTT
CASRHRGNGNSPLHF
>TRBV4-1|TRBJ2-1|-|few
TGCGCCAGCAGCCAAGACTCCAGGCGGTTCTCCTACAATGAGCAGTTCTTC
CASSQDSRRFSYNEQFF
>TRBV12-3/TRBV12-4|TRBJ2-5|TRBD1|many
TGTGCCAGCAGTCCCAACGCCCCGCCAGGGGGCTTAGAGACCCAGTACTTC
CASSPNAPPGGLETQYF
>TRBV6-5|TRBJ2-7|-|-
TGTGCCAGCAGCCGCCTCGGGTCAGAGCAGTACTTC
CASSRLGSEQYF
>TRBV27|TRBJ2-7|-|few
TGTGCCAGTGGGGGGGCTAGGGAATCCTACGAGCAGTACTTC
CASGGARESYEQYF
>TRBV12-3/TRBV12-4|TRBJ1-5|TRBD1|few
TGTGCCAGCAGTTTAGTGGACAGGGGGGATCAGCCCCAGCATTTT
CASSLVDRGDQPQHF
>TRBV20-1|TRBJ2-3|-|few
TGCAGTGCTAGTTTAGCGAACACAGATACGCAGTATTTT
CSASLANTDTQYF
>TRBV7-3|TRBJ2-2|-|many
TGTGCCAGCAGCCCCAAAGGACTCGGCGGCGGGGAGCTGTTTTTT
CASSPKGLGGGELFF
>TRBV12-3/TRBV12-4|TRBJ1-2|-|many
TGTGCCAGCAGTTTGTTGGGGTTTAACTATGGCTACACCTTC
CASSLLGFNYGYTF
>TRBV27|TRBJ2-1|TRBD2|few
TGTGCCAGCACCGGGGGGAATGAGCAGTTCTTC
CASTGGNEQFF
>TRBV29-1|TRBJ1-2|-|-
TGCAGCGTTGAAGTAGGGCATGGCTACACCTTC
CSVEVGHGYTF
>TRBV28|TRBJ2-1|-|few
TGTGCCAGCAGTACATCATCGGGCCCGGTCGATGAGCAGTTCTTC
CASSTSSGPVDEQFF
>TRBV5-1|TRBJ2-2|-|-
TGCGCCAGCAGCTTGGACGGTTGGGTCGCCGGGGAGCTGTTTTTT
CASSLDGWVAGELFF
>TRBV27|TRBJ2-1|TRBD2|-
TGTGCCAGCAGTTTAAGCGGGAGAGGGGGCTACAATGAGCAGTTCTTC
CASSLSGRGGYNEQFF
>TRBV5-1|TRBJ2-3|TRBD1|many
TGCGCCAGCAGCACATCGACAGGGGGCGGCACAGATACGCAGTATTTT
CASSTSTGGGTDTQYF
>TRBV5-1|TRBJ2-7|TRBD2|few
TGCGCCAGCAGCCCCCTAGCGGGATCGGTCGAGCAGTACTTC
CASSPLAGSVEQYF
>TRBV7-2|TRBJ2-7|-|-
TGTGCCAGCAGCTTAGACAGGGTACAATCCTACGAGCAGTACTTC
CASSLDRVQSYEQYF
>TRBV5-1|TRBJ2-7|TRBD2|few
TGCGCCAGCAGCCCCTCCGGGGGGTATTATGACTACGAGCAGTACTTC
CASSPSGGYYDYEQYF
>TRBV24-1|TRBJ2-3|TRBD2|few
TGTGCCACCAGCACTAGCGAGGAAAGTACAGATACGCAGTATTTT
CATSTSEESTDTQYF
>TRBV6-1|TRBJ1-1|TRBD1|few
TGTGCCAGCAGTGAAATGACAGGGAATACTGAAGCTTTCTTT
CASSEMTGNTEAFF
>TRBV29-1|TRBJ1-1|-|-
TGCAGCACTCAGGGTTTTAGGGACACTGAAGCTTTCTTT
CSTQGFRDTEAFF
>TRBV20-1|TRBJ2-7|-|few
TGCAGTGCTAGAGATCCCAGGGGAATGAGTCCCGAGCAGTACTTC
CSARDPRGMSPEQYF
>TRBV29-1|TRBJ1-1|-|few
TGCAGCGGAGGTGACACTGAAGCTTTCTTT
CSGGDTEAFF
>TRBV20-1|TRBJ2-5|TRBD1|few
TGCAGTGCTAGAGATACCGGGACAGGGTACTTC
CSARDTGTGYF
>TRBV5-1|TRBJ1-1|TRBD1|many
TGCGCCAGCAGCTTCGGACAGGACAAAGCTTTCTTT
CASSFGQDKAFF
>TRBV5-5|TRBJ2-1|-|many
TGTGCCAGCAGCTTGGAGGGGCCCACCTACAATGAGCAGTTCTTC
CASSLEGPTYNEQFF
>TRBV5-1|TRBJ2-1|-|few
TGCGCCAGCAGCTTGGCACAAGGACACAATGAGCAGTTCTTC
CASSLAQGHNEQFF
>TRBV7-6|TRBJ2-7|-|-
TGTGCCAGCAGCTTACACGGCGACAGCACCTACGAGCAGTACTTC
CASSLHGDSTYEQYF
>TRBV24-1|TRBJ2-1|TRBD1|-
TGTGCCACCAGTGACAGGGGGCGCAATGAGCAGTTCTTC
CATSDRGRNEQFF
>TRBV20-1|TRBJ1-2|TRBD1|few
TGCAGTGCTAGAGATCTTGAGACAGGGGATTATGGCTACACCTTC
CSARDLETGDYGYTF
>TRBV11-1|TRBJ2-3|-|few
TGTGCCAGCAGCCTAGGCCGACAGGAAGAAGGTTACACAGATACGCAGTATTTT
CASSLGRQEEGYTDTQYF
>TRBV6-5|TRBJ1-2|-|-
TGTGCCAGCAGTTACAGCGTGGCGGCTTTGGATGGCTACACCTTC
CASSYSVAALDGYTF
>TRBV24-1|TRBJ1-6|-|once
TGTGCCACCAGTGAGGGCTTCGGGAATTCACCCCTCCACTTT
CATSEGFGNSPLHF
>TRBV24-1|TRBJ2-1|TRBD2|many
TGTGCCACCAGGGGGACTAGCGGGTACCCGGAGCAGTTCTTC
CATRGTSGYPEQFF
>TRBV11-2|TRBJ2-3|TRBD2|-
TGTGCCAGCAGCTTAGTCAGCGGGAGGCCAGATACGCAGTATTTT
CASSLVSGRPDTQYF
>TRBV5-1|TRBJ2-7|-|-
TGCGCCAGCAGCTTGGCTCGGGGACCCGGCGCCGAGCAGTACTTC
CASSLARGPGAEQYF
>TRBV30|TRBJ2-7|-|many
TGTGCCTGGAGTCTTCTCCTTGGCTACGAGCAGTACTTC
CAWSLLLGYEQYF
>TRBV4-1|TRBJ2-3|-|-
TGCGCCAGCAGCCAAGATTTTGCAGATACGCAGTATTTT
CASSQDFADTQYF
>TRBV6-1|TRBJ2-3|-|many
TGTGCCACCGACGGCGTGGTTTTTAGCACAGATACGCAGTATTTT
CATDGVVFSTDTQYF